This TCR beta chain was recorded in a study of OX40 agonist ivuxolimab in advanced cancers. On the study more broadly: Patients were 82.7% male with ages roughly 20 to 90, mean about 54. Two patients with cutaneous melanoma and one with hepatocellular carcinoma, three in total, showed partial responses. Study observations and caveats: In CD8+ T cells, expanded clones were on average more numerous than in CD4+. It was also the case that some nonresponders had low normalized T-cell clonal expansion.

The table came from immunoSEQ multiplex PCR; TCRdb's copy has only in-frame clones and leaves some out. The sample has around 95,000 clones; 75% to 90% are singletons. The CDR3 runs to 14 residues. The germline V gene encodes CDR1 SGHRS and CDR2 YFSETQ. Deletions cut 4 bases from V and 2 bases from J, with 13 bases between. Concerning this clone: What it binds is unknown.

The chain employs TRBV5-1 and TRBJ2-7, with a weak D call TRBD2 (6 bases). Sequencing used CD4+ or CD8+ T cells sorted from blood, obtained in a trial of the OX40 agonist ivuxolimab. The TCR was taken from an adult with an advanced solid tumor such as melanoma, head and neck, liver or kidney cancer. CDR3 sequence reads: CASSVGTRTYEQYF. In DNA, the CDR3 is TGCGCCAGCAGCGTAGGGACTCGAACCTACGAGCAGTACTTC.